The 3 T cell receptor beta chains reported below all come from one sample, sequenced in a study of blood T cells in healthy people across ages. For the second PCR, which ran for roughly 7 to 11 cycles, a sample-barcoded 5' primer and a J-beta primer mix were used. TCRdb passed the 5' RACE reads through MiXCR, listing each CDR3 protein once. The repertoire includes 800,000 to 950,000 distinct CDR3 sequences, about 29% of them detected once, and about 9.4% sits in the top ten. This same sample was also taken into another study, of T cells of mothers and their children.

Sequenced: blood. The receptor set was obtained from a woman in her 40s in good health.

This clonotype occurred many times. The chain joins TRBV7-8 to TRBJ2-7, with TRBD1 matching 8 bases. Germline V gives CDR1 SGHVS, CDR2 FQNEAQ. There are 15 residues in the CDR3. The V gene end was trimmed by 5 bases and the J gene end by 6 bases; junction bases not matched to a gene: 12. CDR3 amino acids: CASSPSGIQGGEQYF. The DNA for the CDR3 is TGTGCCAGCAGCCCATCGGGAATACAGGGGGGCGAGCAGTACTTC.

The chain couples TRBV28 to TRBJ1-2; D unresolved. This CDR3 is 11 amino acids long. The germline CDR1 and CDR2 sequences are MDHEN and SYDVKM. V was trimmed by 5 bases and J by 7 bases, leaving 8 bases between them. This CDR3 reads CASSGISGYTF. The CDR3 DNA sequence: TGTGCCAGCAGTGGTATATCTGGCTACACCTTC.

This chain joins TRBV28 and TRBJ2-1; D unclear. CDR1 MDHEN and CDR2 SYDVKM come from the germline V gene. The length of the CDR3 is 12 residues. V was pared by 3 bases and J by 12 bases, with 12 bases between. CDR3 protein: CASSFRAGGQFF. The CDR3 DNA reads TGTGCCAGCAGTTTTCGGGCAGGCGGGCAGTTCTTC.